One sample yielded the 21 T cell receptor beta chains listed below, sequenced in a study of blood T cell repertoires in COVID-19. TCRdb keeps only in-frame clones here, not all; method: immunoSEQ multiplex PCR. Of tens of thousands of clones in the sample, 70% to 90% are singletons; the top ten hold over 25%. Sequenced: peripheral blood. The origin of the receptors is an elderly woman with COVID-19, enrolled during active disease.

The chain couples TRBV7-7 to TRBJ2-6; no firm D call. The ends were cut back, 5 bases at V and 5 bases at J, with 22 bases in the middle. Germline CDR1 SSHAT, CDR2 FNYEAQ (reference sequence). The CDR3 extends over 18 amino acids. The CDR3 region is CASSEAHKCQSRANVLTF. The CDR3 DNA is TGTGCCAGCAGCGAGGCGCATAAGTGCCAAAGTCGGGCCAACGTCCTGACTTTC.

This clone turned up a few times. V gene TRBV6-6 combines with J gene TRBJ2-2; D is ambiguous. The CDR3 loop spans 19 amino acids. V was cut by 5 bases and J by 0 bases, with 22 bases left in between. The germline V gene encodes CDR1 MNHNY and CDR2 SVGAGI (reference sequence). The CDR3 DNA sequence: TGTGCCAGCAGTCTTTTAAACCCCCTCGGGTACTCGAACACCGGGGAGCTGTTTTTT. It specifies CASSLLNPLGYSNTGELFF.

This clone was seen a single time. The rearrangement uses TRBV5-4 and TRBJ2-7; 8 positions agree with TRBD1. J gave up 6 bases and V 4 bases, and 3 bases lay outside the gene matches. The CDR3 sequence is 12 residues long. The germline V gene encodes CDR1 SGHNT and CDR2 YYREEE (reference sequence). The CDR3, as DNA: TGTGCCAGCAGCACAGGACAGGGCGAGCAGTACTTC. The encoded protein is CASSTGQGEQYF.

This clone has only a few counts. This rearrangement joins TRBV28 to TRBJ2-1, with 10 positions matching TRBD2. V lost 7 bases and J lost 6; bases outside the gene matches: 12. In germline, CDR1 is MDHEN, CDR2 SYDVKM. CDR3 size: 16 residues. The CDR3 DNA is TGTGCCAGCAAAATACCCGGGCTAGCGGGAGTCAATGAGCAGTTCTTC. It specifies CASKIPGLAGVNEQFF.

A single count supports this clone. V gene TRBV19 combines with J gene TRBJ2-3; possible D gene TRBD2, 6 bases. The CDR3 spans 15 residues. Germline V lookup: CDR1 LNHDA, CDR2 SQIVND (reference sequence). V was shortened by 2 bases and J by 10 bases, with 19 bases between the two germline ends. The DNA of the CDR3 is TGTGCCAGTAGTATAAGGCCAAGCGGGCCCATTGCGCAGTATTTT. Protein sequence: CASSIRPSGPIAQYF.

J is TRBJ1-3 and V is TRBV18; possibly TRBD1 for D (5 bases). V dropped 1 base and J dropped 4 bases, with 14 bases sitting between them. Germline CDR1 and CDR2: KGHSH and LQKENI. The CDR3 spans 16 residues. The CDR3 DNA follows: TGTGCCAGCTCACCACAAAGGGGCGAAGGCGGAAACACCATATATTTT. This sequence encodes CASSPQRGEGGNTIYF.

This sequence joins TRBV9 and TRBJ2-3; D is possibly TRBD2 (6 bases). The CDR3 extends over 19 amino acids. V gave up 3 bases and J gave up 4 bases, with 27 bases separating them. Germline V lookup: CDR1 SGDLS, CDR2 YYNGEE. CDR3 sequence reads: CASSGALVFGYSGSDTQYF. CDR3 nucleotides: TGTGCCAGCAGCGGGGCCCTGGTGTTCGGCTATAGCGGCTCAGATACGCAGTATTTT. Based on the CDR3 plus reference TRBV9 and TRBJ2-3, the full variable domain is DSGVTQTPKHLITATGQRVTLRCSPRSGDLSVYWYQQSLDQGLQFLIQYYNGEERAKGNILERFSAQQFPDLHSELNLSSLELGDSALYFCASSGALVFGYSGSDTQYFGPGTRLTVL.

The chain is built from TRBV18 and TRBJ1-6; 10 bases are shared with TRBD1. Per the germline V gene, CDR1 is KGHSH and CDR2 is LQKENI. Losses at the gene ends were 6 bases for V and 4 bases for J; bases not matched to a gene: 9. There are 17 residues in the CDR3. This CDR3 is CASSQIGQGEYNSPLHF. CDR3 DNA sequence: TGTGCCAGCTCGCAGATCGGACAGGGGGAATATAATTCACCCCTCCACTTT.

The V and J genes are TRBV19 and TRBJ2-7, with TRBD1 identical over 7 bases. CDR3 length: 15 amino acids. The germline CDR1 and CDR2 sequences are LNHDA and SQIVND (reference sequence). With V trimmed by 6 bases and J by 4 bases, 12 bases remained unmatched. CDR3 coding DNA: TGTGCCAGTAGCCCCAAGGACAGGAAGGTTTACGAGCAGTACTTC. Translating it yields CASSPKDRKVYEQYF.

The J gene is TRBJ2-3, the V gene TRBV2; possibly TRBD2 for D (7 bases). The CDR3 loop spans 14 amino acids. V dropped 6 bases and J dropped 4 bases, with 14 bases sitting between them. Germline values: CDR1 SNHLY, CDR2 FYNNEI. CDR3: CASRVGGGADTQYF. CDR3 DNA sequence: TGTGCCAGCAGAGTGGGGGGGGGCGCAGATACGCAGTATTTT.

The chain couples TRBV6-4 to TRBJ1-5; D might be TRBD1 (5 bases). CDR1 is MRHNA, CDR2 SNTAGT, per germline. Deletions cut 3 bases from V and 4 bases from J, with 16 bases between. There are 16 residues in the CDR3. CDR3 coding DNA: TGTGCCAGCAGTGAATATGGGACTCTCTATAATCAGCCCCAGCATTTT. Its translation is CASSEYGTLYNQPQHF.

The V and J genes are TRBV3-1 (or the pseudogene TRBV3-2) and TRBJ1-3, with D possibly matching TRBD1 (6 bases). The CDR3 sequence is 17 residues long. Germline CDR1 reads LGHDT; CDR2 reads YNNKEL (reference sequence). The germline V and J ends were trimmed by 0 bases and 3 bases, with 15 bases remaining between them. The CDR3 DNA reads as TGTGCCAGCAGCCAAGATACCCCCACAGGGCTTGGAAACACCATATATTTT. This gives the protein CASSQDTPTGLGNTIYF.

CDR3 DNA: TGTGCCACCAGTGATGTACAGCCCCAGCATTTT. It encodes CATSDVQPQHF. The chain uses TRBV24-1 and TRBJ1-5; no definite D call. Germline CDR1 and CDR2: KGHDR and SFDVKD. The CDR3 runs to 11 residues. V lost 3 bases to trimming and J lost 7 bases, with 3 bases between them.

This clone appeared once. This chain joins TRBV11-2 and TRBJ2-1; TRBD1 matches 7 bases. V was clipped by 3 bases and J by 7 bases; unmatched bases: 3. The germline V gene has CDR1 SGHAT and CDR2 FQNNGV. CDR3 length equals 13 residues. In DNA form, the CDR3 reads TGTGCCAGCAGCTTCACAGGGGTAAATGAGCAGTTCTTC. Protein product: CASSFTGVNEQFF.

The chain is built from TRBV15 and TRBJ2-7; possible D gene TRBD2, 5 bases. The CDR3 runs to 14 residues. Per germline, CDR1 LNHNV and CDR2 YYDKDF (reference sequence). Trimming stripped 3 bases from V and 1 base from J, with 10 bases between. The CDR3 DNA is TGTGCCACCAGCAGGAGGACGGGATCCTACGAGCAGTACTTC. Its translation is CATSRRTGSYEQYF.

This chain uses TRBV7-2 with TRBJ2-7; D is unclear. Trimming took 2 bases from V and 3 from J, leaving 5 bases between them. Germline-derived CDR1 and CDR2 are SGHTA and FQGNSA. The CDR3 is 12 residues long. CDR3 bases: TGTGCCAGCAGCTTAAACAACTACGAGCAGTACTTC. Its translation is CASSLNNYEQYF.

This rearrangement joins TRBV19 to TRBJ2-5; TRBD2 agrees at 7 bases. V shed 1 base and J 4 bases; nucleotides not matched to a gene: 6. The CDR3 extends over 15 amino acids. Germline V gives CDR1 LNHDA, CDR2 SQIVND (reference sequence). CDR3 sequence: CASSIGGGPRETQYF. The CDR3 nucleotides read TGTGCCAGTAGTATAGGGGGGGGTCCACGAGAGACCCAGTACTTC. Full variable domain (rest looked up from reference TRBV19 and TRBJ2-5): DGGITQSPKYLFRKEGQNVTLSCEQNLNHDAMYWYRQDPGQGLRLIYYSQIVNDFQKGDIAEGYSVSREKKESFPLTVTSAQKNPTAFYLCASSIGGGPRETQYFGPGTRLLVL.

The CDR3 DNA follows: TGTGCCAGCAGTCCCCGGGCGGGAGTTGGTCGCGAGCAGTACTTC. Its protein is CASSPRAGVGREQYF. The genes are TRBV6-2 or TRBV6-3 and TRBJ2-7; 7 bases line up with TRBD2. Germline V lookup: CDR1 MNHEY, CDR2 SVGEGT. The CDR3 is 15 residues long. Trimming took 5 bases from V and 6 from J; bases not matched to a gene: 13.

The rearrangement joins TRBV3-1 (or the pseudogene TRBV3-2) to TRBJ1-2; 8 positions match TRBD1. CDR3 length: 16 amino acids. Per the germline V gene, CDR1 is LGHDT and CDR2 is YNNKEL (reference sequence). Trimming cost V 1 base and J 4 bases; bases outside gene matches: 8. The CDR3 DNA is TGTGCCAGCAGCCAAGTTTATGCGACAGGGGCCTATGGCTACACCTTC. Its translation: CASSQVYATGAYGYTF.

The genes are TRBV11-2 and TRBJ2-7; TRBD2 matches 8 bases. This CDR3 contains 12 residues. Trimming removed 3 bases from V and 5 bases from J; junction bases left unmatched: 0. The germline V gene has CDR1 SGHAT and CDR2 FQNNGV. Here the CDR3 DNA reads TGTGCCAGCAGCTTGACTAGCGACGAGCAGTACTTC. Its translation: CASSLTSDEQYF.

A few counts support this clone. CDR3: CASSYSTGSNYGYTF. As DNA, the CDR3 is TGTGCCAGCAGTTATTCGACAGGGTCTAACTATGGCTACACCTTC. V and J are TRBV27 and TRBJ1-2, with TRBD1 identical over 7 bases. Germline CDR1 and CDR2: MNHEY and SMNVEV (reference sequence). The CDR3 has 15 amino acids. V lost 4 bases and J lost 0; bases outside the gene matches: 5.